A single sample is the source of the 16 T cell receptor beta chains below, sequenced in a study of CD8 T cells in ankylosing spondylitis (TCRdb year 2017). The library was produced with 5' RACE. These reads were obtained on an Illumina HiSeq 2500. Using fastp at Q25 and MiXCR, TCRdb reprocessed the public reads and kept productive beta chains. Here each entry gathers all rows of one CDR3 protein and keeps the most common genes and DNA. For this sample there are about 240,000 distinct CDR3 sequences; about 10% appear just once. Approximately 6.6% of the sample rests with the top ten. Input material: blood, either unsorted or a sorted T cell fraction (not recorded which). These receptors were taken from a male donor with ankylosing spondylitis or in good health (not recorded which).

This clonotype was observed at least ten times. The V call is TRBV7-6, the J call TRBJ2-3; the D gene is possibly TRBD2 (6 bases). Germline assignment: CDR1 SGHVS and CDR2 FNYEAQ. Trimming removed 3 bases at V and 5 bases at J, with 15 bases between. The CDR3 length is 15 residues. CDR3 sequence reads: CASSFTGLGVDTQYF. In nucleotides, the CDR3 is TGTGCCAGCAGCTTTACGGGACTCGGGGTAGATACGCAGTATTTT.

A few counts support this clonotype. The chain links TRBV7-9 to TRBJ2-5; 7 nucleotides line up with TRBD1. The CDR3 is 17 amino acids. Germline lookup yields CDR1 SEHNR and CDR2 FQNEAQ (reference sequence). The V segment lost 6 bases and the J segment 4 bases; nucleotides outside the gene matches: 17. This CDR3 reads CASSSVSRDRVIETQYF. Written as DNA, the CDR3 is TGTGCCAGCAGTTCTGTATCCCGGGACAGAGTTATAGAGACCCAGTACTTC.

In this sample, this clonotype turned up many times. The gene calls are TRBV7-3 and TRBJ2-1; 8 positions match TRBD2. Germline-derived CDR1 and CDR2 are SGHTA and FQGTGA. The CDR3 totals 16 residues. Losses at the gene ends were 3 bases for V and 0 bases for J; bases not matched to a gene: 4. CDR3 sequence (DNA): TGTGCCAGCAGCTTGGCGGGAGGAGGCTCCTACAATGAGCAGTTCTTC. It yields the protein CASSLAGGGSYNEQFF. Full variable domain (missing parts from reference TRBV7-3 and TRBJ2-1): GAGVSQTPSNKVTEKGKYVELRCDPISGHTALYWYRQSLGQGPEFLIYFQGTGAADDSGLPNDRFFAVRPEGSVSTLKIQRTERGDSAVYLCASSLAGGGSYNEQFFGPGTRLTVL.

V usage is TRBV20-1 and J usage is TRBJ2-1; 8 bases are shared with TRBD2. The V segment lost 3 bases and the J segment 6 bases; nucleotides outside the gene matches: 7. This CDR3 spans 14 amino acids. Germline assignment: CDR1 DFQATT and CDR2 SNEGSKA (reference sequence). CDR3 sequence (DNA): TGCAGTGCTAGCCTGGGACTAGTCGGCAATGAGCAGTTCTTC. This encodes CSASLGLVGNEQFF.

In its sample, this clonotype was seen many times. The chain links TRBV5-1 to TRBJ1-1, with 7 bases matching TRBD1. After removal of 5 bases from V and 1 base from J, the junction contained 2 bases not matched to a gene. Germline V CDR1 and CDR2: SGHRS, YFSETQ. This CDR3 is built from 13 residues. Here the CDR3 reads CASRWTGNTEAFF. The CDR3 DNA follows: TGCGCCAGCAGATGGACAGGGAACACTGAAGCTTTCTTT. Full variable domain (remainder filled in from reference TRBV5-1 and TRBJ1-1): KAGVTQTPRYLIKTRGQQVTLSCSPISGHRSVSWYQQTPGQGLQFLFEYFSETQRNKGNFPGRFSGRQFSNSRSEMNVSTLELGDSALYLCASRWTGNTEAFFGQGTRLTVV.

This clonotype was recorded many times. This rearrangement joins TRBV5-1 to TRBJ2-4, with 7 positions matching TRBD1. The CDR3 length is 15 residues. The germline V gene has CDR1 SGHRS and CDR2 YFSETQ. The ends lost 4 bases at V and 5 bases at J; junction bases unmatched: 9. The CDR3 region has the DNA TGCGCCAGCAGCGACACAAGACAGGGAGAAAACATTCAGTACTTC. It yields the protein CASSDTRQGENIQYF.

This clonotype was recorded at least ten times. This rearrangement joins TRBV12-3 or TRBV12-4 to TRBJ1-1; D ambiguous. CDR3 length equals 13 residues. V was cut by 6 bases and J by 2 bases, with 10 bases left in between. For the CDR3, the DNA is TGTGCCAGCAGCACCCAAATTAACACTGAAGCTTTCTTT. As protein: CASSTQINTEAFF.

In this sample, this clonotype turned up many times. J is TRBJ2-7 and V is TRBV5-1; D not certain. Trimming pared 0 bases from V and 4 bases from J, leaving 14 bases between. The CDR3 contains 15 residues. Germline loops: CDR1 SGHRS, CDR2 YFSETQ. CDR3 in amino acids: CASSLGMDLLYEQYF. The CDR3 nucleotides are TGCGCCAGCAGCTTGGGAATGGACCTATTATACGAGCAGTACTTC.

Many counts were recorded for this clonotype. The V and J genes are TRBV7-3 and TRBJ2-1; 7 nucleotides agree with TRBD2. This CDR3 is 16 amino acids long. The germline gives CDR1 SGHTA, CDR2 FQGTGA. V was pared by 5 bases and J by 9 bases, with 16 bases of the junction left unmatched. CDR3 region: CASSMPVGRETSEQFF. The CDR3 DNA sequence: TGTGCCAGCAGCATGCCTGTCGGGCGGGAGACAAGTGAGCAGTTCTTC.

The chain couples TRBV9 to TRBJ2-5, with D possibly being TRBD2 (5 bases). Germline V gene sequence: CDR1 SGDLS, CDR2 YYNGEE. The CDR3 has 14 amino acids. V lost 0 bases and J lost 4, with 10 bases in between. The CDR3 protein is CASSVGRGRETQYF. CDR3 sequence (DNA): TGTGCCAGCAGCGTAGGGCGAGGGAGAGAGACCCAGTACTTC. Combining the CDR3 with reference TRBV9 and TRBJ2-5 gives the whole variable domain DSGVTQTPKHLITATGQRVTLRCSPRSGDLSVYWYQQSLDQGLQFLIQYYNGEERAKGNILERFSAQQFPDLHSELNLSSLELGDSALYFCASSVGRGRETQYFGPGTRLLVL.

This clonotype was counted a few times. This chain connects TRBV10-3 to TRBJ2-1; 7 bases fit TRBD2. The CDR3 contains 16 residues. Losses at the gene ends were 5 bases for V and 5 bases for J; bases not matched to a gene: 12. CDR1 and CDR2 from the germline V gene are ENHRY and SYGVKD. The CDR3 here is CAISSATTSADNEQFF. CDR3 bases: TGTGCCATCAGTTCAGCTACAACTAGCGCCGACAATGAGCAGTTCTTC.

This clonotype was observed once. This chain joins TRBV28 and TRBJ2-6; no definite D call. V gave up 3 bases and J gave up 4 bases, with 7 bases separating them. Germline assignment: CDR1 MDHEN and CDR2 SYDVKM. The length of the CDR3 is 14 residues. This CDR3 reads CASSFASGANVLTF. CDR3 DNA sequence: TGTGCCAGCAGTTTCGCCAGCGGGGCCAACGTCCTGACTTTC.

This clonotype was observed at least ten times. The chain is built from TRBV29-1 and TRBJ2-1; D unresolved. Germline CDR1 and CDR2: SQVTM and ANQGSEA. The CDR3 contains 14 residues. V lost 4 bases, J lost 0 bases, and 10 bases lay in between. The CDR3 sequence: CSVVTVRSYNEQFF. In DNA, the CDR3 is TGCAGCGTTGTTACGGTACGCTCCTACAATGAGCAGTTCTTC.

There are many counts of this clonotype. V gene TRBV20-1 combines with J gene TRBJ1-1; possibly TRBD1 for D (5 bases). Trimming took 0 bases from V and 3 from J, leaving 11 bases between them. Germline CDR1 is DFQATT and CDR2 is SNEGSKA (reference sequence). This CDR3 spans 14 amino acids. The CDR3 is CSARDGGRDTEAFF. CDR3 coding DNA: TGCAGTGCTAGAGACGGGGGAAGGGACACTGAAGCTTTCTTT.

The chain recombines TRBV7-2 with TRBJ2-7; no clear D gene. The CDR3 sequence is 14 residues long. Trimming stripped 4 bases from V and 7 bases from J, with 17 bases between. The germline V gene has CDR1 SGHTA and CDR2 FQGNSA. The CDR3 nucleotides are TGTGCCAGCAGCTCGACACGCCCCCTATCAGAGCAGTACTTC. Translating gives CASSSTRPLSEQYF.

The V gene is TRBV29-1, the J gene TRBJ1-2; D ambiguous. The CDR3 length is 12 residues. Germline CDR1 reads SQVTM; CDR2 reads ANQGSEA. Deletions cut 3 bases from V and 8 bases from J, with 13 bases between. In DNA, the CDR3 is TGCAGCGTTGATGAGGGCCTTTGGGGCTACACCTTC. Translation gives CSVDEGLWGYTF.